This T cell receptor beta chain was sequenced during a study of spatial heterogeneity in lung cancer. About the research overall: Donation came from 70 or so patients with untreated early-stage non-small cell lung cancer. In cases with available follow-up PBMC samples, these were sequenced at a median of approximately 2 years after resection. Detected beta-chain sequences consistently exceeded alpha-chain sequences. Each distinct TCR and UMI combination averaged more than ten appearances in raw reads.

TCRdb called the 5' RACE reads again in MiXCR, with one record for every CDR3 protein. The sample holds 110,000 or so distinct CDR3 sequences, roughly 10% seen once. Time point noted: blood at routine non-recurrence follow-up after resection. This clonotype occurred many times. The source material was PBMCs, sampled at follow-up. This clonotype was obtained from a female donor with early-stage non-small cell lung cancer.

CDR3 amino acids: CASSLAPIGPGGEQFF. In DNA form, the CDR3 reads TGTGCCAGCAGCTTGGCCCCCATCGGGCCCGGGGGTGAGCAGTTCTTC. The chain couples TRBV5-4 to TRBJ2-1, with D possibly matching TRBD2 (6 bases). Trimming removed 0 bases from V and 9 bases from J, with 19 bases in between. The CDR3 consists of 16 residues. Germline loops: CDR1 SGHNT, CDR2 YYREEE (reference sequence). The entire variable domain, with the rest obtained from reference TRBV5-4 and TRBJ2-1, is as follows: ETGVTQSPTHLIKTRGQQVTLRCSSQSGHNTVSWYQQALGQGPQFIFQYYREEENGRGNFPPRFSGLQFPNYSSELNVNALELDDSALYLCASSLAPIGPGGEQFFGPGTRLTVL.